Each of the 27 T cell receptor beta chains below was sequenced from the same sample in a study of T cells in Graves' hyperthyroidism and ophthalmopathy. TCR beta CDR3 sequences were amplified from RNA transcripts. First-round RT-PCR with HTBI primers amplified the TCR CDR3 region. TCRdb re-derived calls from the multiplex PCR reads in MiXCR, one entry per CDR3 protein. The repertoire includes about 710,000 distinct CDR3 sequences, about a sixth of them detected once, and 8.4% sits in the top ten. The sequenced sample consisted of blood. These receptors all come from a man aged 18-30 years with Graves' hyperthyroidism.

Only a few counts were recorded for this clonotype. Germline and junction disagree at one end, which may indicate a read error. This chain joins TRBV4-3 and TRBJ2-7, with TRBD2 identical over 13 bases. The CDR3 consists of 17 residues. In germline, CDR1 is LGHNA, CDR2 YSLEER. In DNA, the CDR3 is TGCGCCACCAGCGGGACTAGCGGGAATTCCGTCTCCTACGAGCAGTACTTC. This encodes CATSGTSGNSVSYEQYF.

Concerning this clonotype: At one of its ends the junction is not consistent with the germline gene, which may arise from a read error. This chain links TRBV30 with TRBJ2-1; TRBD2 matches 13 bases. Germline CDR1 GTSNPN, CDR2 SVGIG (reference sequence). The CDR3 totals 17 residues. The CDR3 DNA sequence: TGTGCCCGGAGTGGGGGACTAGCGGGATTCTCCTACAATGAGCAGTTCTTC. Amino acid sequence: CARSGGLAGFSYNEQFF.

This clonotype has a handful of counts. The chain recombines TRBV7-9 with TRBJ2-6, with D perhaps matching TRBD1 or TRBD2 (5 bases each). CDR1 is SEHNR and CDR2 is FQNEAQ in the germline V gene (reference sequence). V lost 3 bases, J lost 3 bases, and 18 bases lay in between. The length of the CDR3 is 18 residues. CDR3 sequence reads: CASSLAGTESGGANVLTF. CDR3 bases: TGTGCCAGCAGCTTGGCTGGGACGGAGTCTGGTGGGGCCAACGTCCTGACTTTC.

This clonotype has just a few counts. V gene TRBV9 combines with J gene TRBJ2-7; 11 nucleotides line up with TRBD1. CDR3 length: 14 residues. With V trimmed by 5 bases and J by 7 bases, 8 bases remained unmatched. Germline V gene data show CDR1 as SGDLS and CDR2 as YYNGEE. This CDR3 is CASSYGTGGWEQYF. The CDR3 coding sequence is TGTGCCAGCAGTTACGGGACAGGGGGTTGGGAGCAGTACTTC.

This clonotype occurred many times. The chain is built from TRBV6-1 and TRBJ1-1; maybe TRBD1 (6 bases). From germline, CDR1 is MNHNS and CDR2 SASEGT. V was cut by 0 bases and J by 4 bases, with 12 bases left in between. This CDR3 contains 15 residues. The CDR3 region has the DNA TGTGCCAGCAGTGAAGCCGGGGGGGCGGCCACTGAAGCTTTCTTT. Its translation: CASSEAGGAATEAFF.

A few counts support this clonotype. The V and J genes are TRBV6-6 and TRBJ2-1, with D tentatively TRBD2 (6 bases). The CDR3 sequence is 14 residues long. CDR1 MNHNY and CDR2 SVGAGI come from the germline V gene (reference sequence). The V end lost 0 bases, the J end lost 5 bases, and 8 bases lay between the germline ends. The CDR3 reads CASSYSPSDNEQFF. CDR3 coding DNA: TGTGCCAGCAGTTACTCTCCTAGCGACAATGAGCAGTTCTTC.

This clonotype has ten or more counts. The J gene is TRBJ2-7, the V gene TRBV16; tentatively, D is TRBD2 (5 bases). The CDR3 has 16 amino acids. The ends were cut back, 0 bases at V and 5 bases at J, with 17 bases in the middle. Germline V gene lookup returns CDR1 KGHSY and CDR2 FQNENV. The CDR3 is CASSQSGFGILNEQYF. For the CDR3, the DNA is TGTGCCAGCAGCCAATCGGGATTCGGGATACTCAACGAGCAGTACTTC.

The chain is built from TRBV20-1 and TRBJ1-5, with 7 bases that match TRBD1. This CDR3 comprises 14 residues. Germline CDR1 and CDR2: DFQATT and SNEGSKA (reference sequence). Losses at the gene ends were 4 bases for V and 4 bases for J; bases not matched to a gene: 7. This chain's CDR3 is CSAIPGQTNQPQHF. The CDR3 DNA is TGCAGTGCTATCCCGGGACAGACAAATCAGCCCCAGCATTTT.

The chain combines TRBV6-9 with TRBJ2-1, with D tentatively TRBD1 or TRBD2 (7 bases each). The germline CDR1 and CDR2 sequences are MNHGY and SVAAGI. V lost 4 bases and J 8 bases, leaving 21 bases between the germline ends. This CDR3 comprises 16 residues. The CDR3 DNA follows: TGTGCCAGCAGTTTTTCCCCCGGGGCAGGGGGGGATGAGCAGTTCTTC. It yields the protein CASSFSPGAGGDEQFF.

This CDR3 is CASSFRSSGANVLTF. CDR3 nucleotide sequence: TGTGCCAGCAGTTTTCGGAGTTCTGGGGCCAACGTCCTGACTTTC. The J gene is TRBJ2-6, the V gene TRBV28; D is undetermined. The CDR3 runs 15 residues. The V gene's germline CDR1 is MDHEN and CDR2 SYDVKM. Trimming left V 3 bases short and J 1 base short, with 7 bases between.

This clonotype has a handful of counts. The V call is TRBV20-1, the J call TRBJ2-7; TRBD1 agrees at 9 bases. J was trimmed by 2 bases and V by 7 bases; bases with no gene match: 12. Germline loops: CDR1 DFQATT, CDR2 SNEGSKA (reference sequence). There are 15 residues in the CDR3. CDR3 sequence reads: CSVESFDRGAYEQYF. CDR3 in DNA: TGCAGTGTCGAGTCCTTCGACAGGGGGGCCTACGAGCAGTACTTC.

This clonotype was observed at least ten times. The chain is built from TRBV28 and TRBJ1-2; D might be TRBD1 (5 bases). Between the trimmed V and J ends, which lost 4 bases and 5 bases, there was a span of 14 bases. The germline V gene encodes CDR1 MDHEN and CDR2 SYDVKM. The CDR3 covers 14 residues. As DNA, the CDR3 is TGTGCCAGCAGTTACGGGACGGTACGTTATGGCTACACCTTC. As protein: CASSYGTVRYGYTF.

This clonotype came up a few times. V and J are TRBV10-3 and TRBJ2-1; the D gene is possibly TRBD1 (5 bases). The V gene lost 4 bases and the J gene lost 3 bases, with 10 bases spanning the gap. The length of the CDR3 is 14 residues. CDR1 is ENHRY and CDR2 is SYGVKD in the germline V gene. Here the CDR3 DNA reads TGTGCCATCAGTGGTTGGGGCAGCTACAATGAGCAGTTCTTC. It codes for CAISGWGSYNEQFF.

In its sample, this clonotype was seen many times. V usage is TRBV7-3 and J usage is TRBJ2-1; 9 bases line up with TRBD2. This CDR3 has 16 amino acids. Germline V gene lookup returns CDR1 SGHTA and CDR2 FQGTGA. After removal of 3 bases from V and 3 bases from J, the junction contained 6 bases not matched to a gene. The CDR3 DNA reads as TGTGCCAGCAGCTTCACTAGCGGGCGGCACTACAATGAGCAGTTCTTC. It specifies CASSFTSGRHYNEQFF.

This chain joins TRBV5-6 and TRBJ2-7; 9 bases are a match to TRBD2. V was clipped by 0 bases and J by 0 bases; unmatched bases: 7. CDR1 is SGHDT and CDR2 is YYEEEE in the germline V gene. The CDR3 is made up of 17 amino acids. As DNA, the CDR3 is TGTGCCAGCAGCTTGGAAGGTCTAGCGGGAATCTCCTACGAGCAGTACTTC. It translates to CASSLEGLAGISYEQYF.

This clonotype was recorded at least ten times. The genes are TRBV7-2 and TRBJ2-5; TRBD2 is a possible D gene (5 bases). Germline V gene data show CDR1 as SGHTA and CDR2 as FQGNSA. With 4 bases removed from V and 5 bases from J, the gap between germline ends came to 8 bases. The CDR3 contains 12 residues. CDR3 region: CASSSQRETQYF. DNA of the CDR3: TGTGCCAGCAGCTCCCAGCGGGAGACCCAGTACTTC. Looking up the rest from reference TRBV7-2 and TRBJ2-5 gives the full variable domain: GAGVSQSPSNKVTEKGKDVELRCDPISGHTALYWYRQSLGQGLEFLIYFQGNSAPDKSGLPSDRFSAERTGGSVSTLTIQRTQQEDSAVYLCASSSQRETQYFGPGTRLLVL.

This clonotype was detected only a few times. The V and J genes are TRBV6-1 and TRBJ2-6; D remains ambiguous. The germline CDR1 and CDR2 sequences are MNHNS and SASEGT. Trimming shortened V by 5 bases and J by 0 bases, and 11 bases separated the two germline ends. This CDR3 spans 16 amino acids. The CDR3 bases are TGTGCCAGCAGTAGGAGACGGGTCTCTGGGGCCAACGTCCTGACTTTC. Translating it yields CASSRRRVSGANVLTF.

This clonotype was seen ten or more times. The chain recombines TRBV5-5 with TRBJ2-5; 9 positions match TRBD2. Germline lookup yields CDR1 SGHKS and CDR2 YYEKEE (reference sequence). The CDR3 is 15 amino acids. Germline trimming cut 1 base from V and 5 bases from J; bases unmatched to any gene: 6. For the CDR3, the DNA is TGTGCCAGCAGCTTGTCTGGACTAGCGTGGGAGACCCAGTACTTC. Its protein is CASSLSGLAWETQYF.

This clonotype was seen only a few times. The rearrangement uses TRBV6-1 and TRBJ2-6; no clear D gene. The CDR3 runs 15 residues. Trimming took off 6 bases at V and 0 bases at J, with 9 bases between the two ends. Germline lookup yields CDR1 MNHNS and CDR2 SASEGT. CDR3 in DNA: TGTGCCAGCAGATCTTGGTCCTCTGGGGCCAACGTCCTGACTTTC. It specifies CASRSWSSGANVLTF.

The CDR3 spells CASSLGLRSDTQYF. The DNA for the CDR3 is TGTGCCAGCAGCTTAGGACTACGATCAGATACGCAGTATTTT. The V gene is TRBV7-9, the J gene TRBJ2-3; a weak D match, TRBD2 (5 bases). V dropped 1 base and J dropped 4 bases, with 9 bases sitting between them. The CDR3 length is 14 residues. Germline assignment: CDR1 SEHNR and CDR2 FQNEAQ (reference sequence).

The chain joins TRBV10-3 to TRBJ2-2; D possibly corresponds to TRBD1 (6 bases). This CDR3 contains 15 residues. Trimming took off 8 bases at V and 0 bases at J, with 13 bases between the two ends. CDR1 ENHRY and CDR2 SYGVKD come from the germline V gene. The CDR3 DNA is TGTGCCATCTCACCCACAGGGCCGAACACCGGGGAGCTGTTTTTT. This codes for CAISPTGPNTGELFF.

This clonotype turned up a few times. The chain uses TRBV28 and TRBJ1-6; TRBD1 agrees at 10 bases. Germline lookup yields CDR1 MDHEN and CDR2 SYDVKM. The CDR3 has 15 residues. V lost 3 bases and J lost 7; bases outside the gene matches: 3. The CDR3, as DNA: TGTGCCAGCAGTTTCGGACAGGGGGTGAATTCACCCCTCCACTTT. Protein sequence: CASSFGQGVNSPLHF.

The chain carries TRBV3-1 and TRBJ2-2; TRBD2 aligns across 9 bases. The V gene's germline CDR1 is LGHDT and CDR2 YNNKEL (reference sequence). This CDR3 region has 16 residues. Losses at the gene ends were 4 bases for V and 3 bases for J; bases not matched to a gene: 6. CDR3 in amino acids: CASSPTSGRHTGELFF. The CDR3 DNA reads TGTGCCAGCAGCCCCACTAGCGGGCGTCACACCGGGGAGCTGTTTTTT.

There are a few counts of this clonotype. The J gene is TRBJ2-2, the V gene TRBV19, with 10 bases lining up with TRBD2. This CDR3 spans 16 amino acids. The V and J ends lost 2 bases and 8 bases, in that order; junction bases with no gene match: 8. CDR1 LNHDA and CDR2 SQIVND come from the germline V gene (reference sequence). The DNA for the CDR3 is TGTGCCAGTAGTATATATGGACTAGCGGTTCGGGGGGAGCTGTTTTTT. Amino acids: CASSIYGLAVRGELFF.

The gene calls are TRBV11-2 and TRBJ2-6; 9 bases fit TRBD1. This CDR3 contains 20 residues. Germline loops: CDR1 SGHAT, CDR2 FQNNGV. The trim removed 5 bases at V and 2 bases at J, leaving 16 bases unmatched. The CDR3 is CASSPRQPGQGSPGANVLTF. The CDR3 nucleotides are TGTGCCAGCAGCCCTCGACAACCGGGACAGGGTTCCCCTGGGGCCAACGTCCTGACTTTC.

The V gene is TRBV30, the J gene TRBJ2-3; 9 bases map to TRBD2. The V segment lost 4 bases and the J segment 4 bases; nucleotides outside the gene matches: 3. CDR1 is GTSNPN, CDR2 SVGIG, per germline (reference sequence). The CDR3 runs to 13 residues. The CDR3 loop is CAWKAGGADTQYF. CDR3 nucleotides: TGTGCCTGGAAGGCGGGAGGGGCAGATACGCAGTATTTT. Complete variable domain (other parts from reference TRBV30 and TRBJ2-3): SQTIHQWPATLVQPVGSPLSLECTVEGTSNPNLYWYRQAAGRGLQLLFYSVGIGQISSEVPQNLSASRPQDRQFILSSKKLLLSDSGFYLCAWKAGGADTQYFGPGTRLTVL.

In this sample, this clonotype turned up many times. The chain recombines TRBV7-9 with TRBJ2-7, with D possibly being TRBD2 (5 bases). The ends were cut back, 3 bases at V and 7 bases at J, with 7 bases in the middle. Germline lookup yields CDR1 SEHNR and CDR2 FQNEAQ (reference sequence). The CDR3 sequence is 11 residues long. CDR3 in amino acids: CASSLPGEQYF. DNA for the CDR3: TGTGCCAGCAGCTTGCCGGGGGAGCAGTACTTC.